This T cell receptor beta chain is from a study of CD8 T cells in Susac syndrome. After extraction with the RNeasy kit, about 0.45 to 1 ug of the RNA was reverse transcribed using random hexamers. From the immunoSEQ multiplex PCR reads, TCRdb called clonotypes with MiXCR, one entry per CDR3 protein. The sample yields approximately 200,000 distinct CDR3 sequences, about 94% seen once. This CDR3 has 15 residues. Losses at the gene ends were 5 bases for V and 7 bases for J; bases not matched to a gene: 12. Looked up from germline, CDR1 is SGHTA and CDR2 is FQGTGA. This clonotype was detected once. Sequences were obtained from CD4+ T cells from PBMCs. The rearrangement links TRBV7-3 to TRBJ2-5; TRBD1 matches 8 bases. The receptor was isolated from a human donor with multiple sclerosis. CDR3 loop: CASSLDGDRSRTQYF. The CDR3 DNA follows: TGTGCCAGCAGCCTAGACGGGGACAGGAGTAGGACCCAGTACTTC.